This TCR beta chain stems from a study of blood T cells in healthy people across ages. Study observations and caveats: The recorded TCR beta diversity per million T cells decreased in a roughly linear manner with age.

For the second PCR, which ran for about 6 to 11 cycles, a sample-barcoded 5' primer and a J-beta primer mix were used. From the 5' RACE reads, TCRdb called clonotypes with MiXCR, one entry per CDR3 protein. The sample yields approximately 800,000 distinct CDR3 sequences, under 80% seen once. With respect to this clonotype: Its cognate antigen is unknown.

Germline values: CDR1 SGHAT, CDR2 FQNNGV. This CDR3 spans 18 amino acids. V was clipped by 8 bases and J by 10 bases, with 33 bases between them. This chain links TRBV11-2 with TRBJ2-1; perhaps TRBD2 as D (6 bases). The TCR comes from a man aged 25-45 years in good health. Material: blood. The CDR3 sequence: CASVWRAEARRTSREQFF. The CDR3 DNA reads TGTGCCAGCGTATGGAGGGCGGAGGCCAGGAGGACCTCACGGGAGCAGTTCTTC.